This T cell receptor beta chain is drawn from a study of T cells in Graves' hyperthyroidism and ophthalmopathy. Ophthalmopathy patients had moderate-to-severe active disease, CAS ≥3, NOSPECS ≥4, and disease duration under 3 months. Diagnoses used clinical symptoms, serum thyroxine and TRAb, thyroid ultrasound and orbital computed tomography. CDR1 and CDR2 from the germline V gene are WSHSY and SAAADI. This CDR3 is 18 amino acids long. The V gene end was trimmed by 5 bases and the J gene end by 4 bases; junction bases not matched to a gene: 13. For this clonotype: Its antigen is not known.

Broader study findings: Most expanded thyroid clonotypes above 0.001 also appeared in blood. Patients with ophthalmopathy were separated from those with stable hyperthyroidism by a 13 V-J model.

Using RNA transcripts as the source, TCR beta CDR3 regions were amplified. The HTBI primer set served for first-round RT-PCR of the TCR CDR3. TCRdb redid the calling of the multiplex PCR reads with MiXCR, one entry per CDR3 protein. The table lists 450,000 to 500,000 distinct CDR3 sequences, around a fifth of them singletons. The sequence was obtained from a woman in her 70s with Graves' ophthalmopathy. Sequencing input: blood. The rearrangement uses TRBV10-2 and TRBJ2-5, with 13 nucleotides matching TRBD2. The CDR3 protein is CASSTGTSGTEHPETQYF. CDR3 coding DNA: TGCGCCAGCAGTACCGGGACTAGCGGGACCGAGCACCCAGAGACCCAGTACTTC.